The 20 T cell receptor beta chains below come from one sample, sequenced in a study of CXCR3-negative and CXCR3-positive naive CD8 T cells. No antigen has been assigned to these receptors. Broader study findings: When CXCR3-positive naive cells were set against CXCR3-negative naive cells, the former had more hydrophobic TRB CDR3s.

Libraries were UMI-labeled 5' RACE TRB cDNA. TCRdb processed the 5' RACE reads again and assigns one entry to each CDR3 protein, with no DNA. The sample totals thousands of distinct CDR3 sequences; its top ten clones hold roughly 2%. The source material was naive CXCR3+ CD8+ T cells from blood. Subset given: CD45RO-CCR7+CD27+CD95- naive CD8+ T cells expressing CXCR3 (TNR3+). These receptors came from a human donor in good health. Some clones in this sample may be carry-over from other donors' samples.

V gene TRBV13 combines with J gene TRBJ2-3; TCRdb's assignment of TRBD1 cannot be checked, as there is no DNA. CDR1 and CDR2 (germline): PRHDT, FYEKMQ (reference sequence). The CDR3 has 18 residues. CDR3 region: CASSPTHTEQGNTDTQYF.

The chain carries TRBV29-1 and TRBJ2-2. There are 13 residues in the CDR3. Germline loops: CDR1 SQVTM, CDR2 ANQGSEA. CDR3 region: CSVQEANTGELFF.

According to its frequency, this clonotype is medium-sized. V is TRBV5-1 and J is TRBJ2-5. The germline CDR1 and CDR2 sequences are SGHRS and YFSETQ. The CDR3 spans 13 residues. CDR3 in amino acids: CASSGFLEETQYF.

The chain has TRBV28 and TRBJ2-5; TCRdb gives TRBD2 as the D gene, but with no DNA this cannot be confirmed. This CDR3 has 16 residues. CDR1 and CDR2 (germline): MDHEN, SYDVKM. CDR3 sequence reads: CASSLTRDSSRETQYF.

By frequency, this clonotype registers medium-sized (0.01 to 0.1%). V is TRBV28 and J is TRBJ2-1; TCRdb designates TRBD2, a call that cannot be tested without DNA. Germline CDR1 and CDR2: MDHEN and SYDVKM. The CDR3 is made up of 14 amino acids. The CDR3 reads CASSLGLAGGEQFF.

This clonotype shows up as medium-sized by frequency. The V gene is TRBV7-9, the J gene TRBJ2-3; the TCRdb call, TRBD2, lacks DNA for checking. From germline, CDR1 is SEHNR and CDR2 FQNEAQ (reference sequence). The length of the CDR3 is 18 residues. This CDR3 is CASSPGTSGRRDTDTQYF. Variable domain in full (rest from reference TRBV7-9 and TRBJ2-3): DTGVSQNPRHKITKRGQNVTFRCDPISEHNRLYWYRQTLGQGPEFLTYFQNEAQLEKSRLLSDRFSAERPKGSFSTLEIQRTEQGDSAMYLCASSPGTSGRRDTDTQYFGPGTRLTVL.

Considering frequency, this clonotype is medium-sized. The chain combines TRBV9 with TRBJ1-1. Germline loops: CDR1 SGDLS, CDR2 YYNGEE. The CDR3 contains 13 residues. CDR3 in amino acids: CASSVAVHTEAFF.

The chain joins TRBV4-1 to TRBJ2-5. CDR1 MGHRA and CDR2 YSYEKL come from the germline V gene. The CDR3 covers 13 residues. Here the CDR3 reads CASSQDLRETQYF.

The chain employs TRBV27 and TRBJ2-2. The V gene's germline CDR1 is MNHEY and CDR2 SMNVEV (reference sequence). The length of the CDR3 is 13 residues. The CDR3 here is CASSFSNTGELFF.

The chain has TRBV7-7 and TRBJ2-3; the TCRdb D gene call, TRBD1, has no DNA to confirm it. The CDR3 sequence is 19 residues long. From germline, CDR1 is SSHAT and CDR2 FNYEAQ (reference sequence). CDR3 region: CASSPDPLPGTKGPDTQYF.

The chain couples TRBV19 to TRBJ1-1. The CDR3 sequence is 14 residues long. Germline assignment: CDR1 LNHDA and CDR2 SQIVND (reference sequence). The CDR3 is CASSMGWMNTEAFF.

The V call is TRBV29-1, the J call TRBJ1-2. The CDR3 has 12 residues. Germline assignment: CDR1 SQVTM and CDR2 ANQGSEA. The CDR3 loop is CSVKDIGYGYTF.

The chain uses TRBV20-1 and TRBJ1-1. Germline loops: CDR1 DFQATT, CDR2 SNEGSKA (reference sequence). The CDR3 covers 12 residues. CDR3: CSARKGNTEAFF.

By frequency, this clonotype registers medium-sized. The V gene is TRBV29-1, the J gene TRBJ2-3; the TCRdb call, TRBD1, lacks DNA for checking. The CDR3 sequence is 17 residues long. CDR1 and CDR2 from the germline V gene are SQVTM and ANQGSEA. CDR3: CSVAGTLLGVSTDTQYF.

This clonotype ranks as medium-sized in terms of frequency. This rearrangement joins TRBV29-1 to TRBJ1-2. Germline V lookup: CDR1 SQVTM, CDR2 ANQGSEA. This CDR3 comprises 15 residues. Here the CDR3 reads CSVEGEDLANYGYTF.

The chain recombines TRBV7-6 with TRBJ2-5; TCRdb designates TRBD1, a call that cannot be tested without DNA. The CDR3 sequence is 16 residues long. Germline assignment: CDR1 SGHVS and CDR2 FNYEAQ. The CDR3 loop is CASSLVGQGLEETQYF.

This clonotype is identified as medium-sized from frequency. This chain links TRBV29-1 with TRBJ1-1; without DNA, the TCRdb call of TRBD1 cannot be checked. The germline V gene encodes CDR1 SQVTM and CDR2 ANQGSEA. The CDR3 contains 13 residues. The CDR3 is CSVRTGRGTEAFF. Looking up the rest from reference TRBV29-1 and TRBJ1-1 gives the full variable domain: SAVISQKPSRDICQRGTSLTIQCQVDSQVTMMFWYRQQPGQSLTLIATANQGSEATYESGFVIDKFPISRPNLTFSTLTVSNMSPEDSSIYLCSVRTGRGTEAFFGQGTRLTVV.

The rearrangement joins TRBV20-1 to TRBJ2-1; checking the TCRdb D call of TRBD2 is not possible without DNA. The V gene's germline CDR1 is DFQATT and CDR2 SNEGSKA (reference sequence). The CDR3 runs to 16 residues. CDR3 region: CSAPTAGTSGIIEQFF.

This clonotype is identified as medium-sized (0.01 to 0.1%) from frequency. The chain is built from TRBV5-1 and TRBJ2-1; without DNA, the TCRdb call of TRBD1 cannot be checked. CDR1 and CDR2 from the germline V gene are SGHRS and YFSETQ. The CDR3 consists of 15 residues. CDR3 in amino acids: CASSPNPREGNEQFF.

Measured by frequency, this clonotype is medium-sized. The V gene is TRBV30, the J gene TRBJ1-5; TCRdb selects TRBD1, and the lack of DNA leaves this call unchecked. There are 15 residues in the CDR3. CDR1 is GTSNPN, CDR2 SVGIG, per germline (reference sequence). The chain's CDR3 is CAWSVRQGTLLPQHF.